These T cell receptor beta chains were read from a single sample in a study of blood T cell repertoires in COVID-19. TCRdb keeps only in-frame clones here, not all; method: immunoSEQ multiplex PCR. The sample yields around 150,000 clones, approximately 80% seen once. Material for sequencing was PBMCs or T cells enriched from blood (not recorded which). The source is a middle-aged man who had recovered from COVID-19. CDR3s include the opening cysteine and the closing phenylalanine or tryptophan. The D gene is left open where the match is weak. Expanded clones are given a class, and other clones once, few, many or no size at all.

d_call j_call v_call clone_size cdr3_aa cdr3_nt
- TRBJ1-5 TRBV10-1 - CASSDFGDQPQHF TGCGCCAGCAGTGATTTTGGAGATCAGCCCCAGCATTTT
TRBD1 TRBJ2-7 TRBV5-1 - CASSLGDRAGEQYF TGCGCCAGCAGCTTAGGGGACAGGGCGGGGGAGCAGTACTTC
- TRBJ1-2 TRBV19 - CASSKTGGSYGYTF TGTGCCAGTAGTAAGACAGGCGGTAGCTATGGCTACACCTTC
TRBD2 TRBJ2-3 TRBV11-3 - CASSSTSGGTDTQYF TGTGCCAGCAGCTCGACTAGCGGGGGCACAGATACGCAGTATTTT
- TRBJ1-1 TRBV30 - CAWALGGEAFF TGTGCCTGGGCTCTCGGGGGTGAAGCTTTCTTT
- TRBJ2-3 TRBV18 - CASSPSVDFPQYF TGTGCCAGCTCACCATCGGTGGACTTCCCGCAGTATTTT
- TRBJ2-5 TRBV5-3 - CARSLAVSALRETQYF TGTGCCAGAAGCTTGGCCGTGTCGGCCCTGAGGGAGACCCAGTACTTC
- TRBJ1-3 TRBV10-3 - CAISGAGAGNTIYF TGTGCCATCAGTGGTGCAGGGGCTGGAAACACCATATATTTT
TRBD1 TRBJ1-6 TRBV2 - CASSDGTGGTYSPLHF TGTGCCAGCAGTGATGGGACAGGGGGCACATATTCACCCCTCCACTTT
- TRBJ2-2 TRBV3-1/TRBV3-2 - CASSHEGNTGELFF TGTGCCAGCAGCCACGAGGGGAACACCGGGGAGCTGTTTTTT
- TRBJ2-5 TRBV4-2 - CASSQDRETQYF TGTGCCAGCAGCCAAGATCGGGAGACCCAGTACTTC
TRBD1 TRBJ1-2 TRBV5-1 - CASSLPRGGEVGYTF TGCGCCAGCAGCTTGCCGCGAGGGGGCGAGGTTGGCTACACCTTC
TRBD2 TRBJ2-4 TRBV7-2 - CASSPGGMETIQYF TGTGCCAGCAGCCCCGGGGGGATGGAAACCATTCAGTACTTC
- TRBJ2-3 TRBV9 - CASSVAQSTDTQYF TGTGCCAGCAGCGTTGCCCAGTCGACAGATACGCAGTATTTT
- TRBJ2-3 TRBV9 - CASSDSPVGGTFTDTQYF TGTGCCAGCAGCGATAGTCCGGTCGGCGGGACTTTCACAGATACGCAGTATTTT
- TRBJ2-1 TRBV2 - CAGALYEQFF TGTGCAGGGGCTCTCTATGAGCAGTTCTTC
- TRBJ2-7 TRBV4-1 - CASSQELARTYEQYF TGCGCCAGCAGCCAAGAGTTGGCGAGGACCTACGAGCAGTACTTC
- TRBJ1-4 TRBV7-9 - CASSRNEKLFF TGTGCCAGCAGCCGTAATGAAAAACTGTTTTTT
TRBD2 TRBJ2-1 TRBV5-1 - CASTTQPTSGGEGQFF TGCGCCAGCACTACCCAACCGACTAGCGGGGGGGAAGGGCAGTTCTTC
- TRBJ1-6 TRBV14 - CASSLRATASYNSPLHF TGTGCCAGCAGCCTTCGAGCGACAGCCTCCTATAATTCACCCCTCCACTTT
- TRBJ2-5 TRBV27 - CATSTGETQYF TGTGCCACTTCGACTGGGGAGACCCAGTACTTC
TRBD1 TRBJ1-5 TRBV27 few CASSPASDRGQSNQPQHF TGTGCCAGCAGTCCAGCATCCGACAGGGGGCAAAGCAATCAGCCCCAGCATTTT
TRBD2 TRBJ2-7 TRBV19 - CASSGTSGGSSSYEQYF TGTGCCAGTAGTGGGACTAGCGGGGGGTCGAGCTCCTACGAGCAGTACTTC
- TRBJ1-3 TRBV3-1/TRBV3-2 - CASSQDRTRGTIYF TGTGCCAGCAGCCAGGACCGGACCAGGGGCACCATATATTTT
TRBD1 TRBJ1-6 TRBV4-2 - CASSRVNQGVDYNSPLHF TGTGCCAGCAGCCGGGTTAACCAGGGGGTGGACTATAATTCACCCCTCCACTTT
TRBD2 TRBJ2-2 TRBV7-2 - CASSFRTSTSATGELFF TGTGCCAGCAGCTTCCGGACTAGTACGTCTGCCACCGGGGAGCTGTTTTTT
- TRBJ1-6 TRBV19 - CASSIQGGRRDSPLHF TGTGCCAGTAGTATACAAGGAGGCCGGCGAGATTCACCCCTCCACTTT
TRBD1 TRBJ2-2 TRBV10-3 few CAIGQELTSTGELFF TGTGCCATCGGACAGGAACTAACGAGCACCGGGGAGCTGTTTTTT
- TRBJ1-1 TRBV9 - CASSTTANTEAFF TGTGCCAGCAGCACGACAGCGAACACTGAAGCTTTCTTT
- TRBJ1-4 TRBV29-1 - CSVGGGGSEKLFF TGCAGCGTTGGTGGGGGGGGGAGCGAAAAACTGTTTTTT
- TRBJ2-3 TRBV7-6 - CASTEVVGSTDTQYF TGTGCCAGCACCGAAGTCGTCGGGAGCACAGATACGCAGTATTTT
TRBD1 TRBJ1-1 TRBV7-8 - CASSLSLDRGNTEAFF TGTGCCAGCAGCTTAAGTCTAGACAGGGGGAACACTGAAGCTTTCTTT
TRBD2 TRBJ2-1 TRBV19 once CASSTSGGVNEQFF TGTGCCAGTAGTACCAGCGGGGGGGTAAATGAGCAGTTCTTC
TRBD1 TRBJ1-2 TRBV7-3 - CASSPGQSYGYTF TGTGCCAGCAGCCCGGGACAGTCATATGGCTACACCTTC
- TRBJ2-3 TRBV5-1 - CASSPWGRTDTQYF TGCGCCAGCAGCCCCTGGGGCAGAACAGATACGCAGTATTTT
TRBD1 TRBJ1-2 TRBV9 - CASSVDLGQGRSYGYTF TGTGCCAGCAGCGTAGACTTGGGACAGGGAAGGTCCTATGGCTACACCTTC
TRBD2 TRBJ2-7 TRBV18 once CASSRPGLGTYEQYF TGTGCCAGCTCAAGACCGGGACTAGGAACGTACGAGCAGTACTTC
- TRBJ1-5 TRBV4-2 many CASSQEVRQGAWPQHF TGTGCCAGCAGCCAAGAGGTGAGGCAGGGTGCTTGGCCCCAGCATTTT
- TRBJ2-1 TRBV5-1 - CASSSASFPAGNEQFF TGCGCCAGCAGCTCGGCTAGCTTTCCCGCGGGGAATGAGCAGTTCTTC
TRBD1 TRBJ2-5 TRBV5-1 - CASSLGQGWVETQYF TGCGCCAGCAGCCTCGGACAGGGTTGGGTAGAGACCCAGTACTTC
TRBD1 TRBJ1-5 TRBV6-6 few CASSLRPGQGNQPQHF TGTGCCAGCAGCCTAAGACCGGGACAGGGTAATCAGCCCCAGCATTTT
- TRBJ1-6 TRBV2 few CASSEGQEGNSPLHF TGTGCCAGCAGTGAGGGGCAGGAAGGGAATTCACCCCTCCACTTT
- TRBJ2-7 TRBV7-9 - CASSFAGAGDEQYF TGTGCCAGCAGCTTCGCGGGGGCTGGAGACGAGCAGTACTTC